The TCR beta chain under discussion was sequenced for a study of blood T cell repertoires in COVID-19. Clones were read by immunoSEQ multiplex PCR, and TCRdb kept only the in-frame ones, dropping some. The sample shows 150,000 or so clones, roughly 76% of them seen only once. V lost 9 bases, J lost 8 bases, and 13 bases lay in between. The germline V gene encodes CDR1 SEHNR and CDR2 FQNEAQ (reference sequence). The CDR3 is made up of 12 amino acids. The V call is TRBV7-9, the J call TRBJ2-2; TRBD1 might be the D (5 bases). The sequenced sample was peripheral blood. This sequence originates from a human donor with acute or convalescent COVID-19. The donor label of this sample is uncertain. The CDR3 protein is CASLEGAGELFF. As DNA, the CDR3 is TGTGCCAGTCTGGAAGGGGCTGGGGAGCTGTTTTTT.